Here is one T cell receptor (beta chain) with its context. This specimen belongs to a study of blood T cell repertoires in COVID-19. Study summary: Samples came from the United States, Italy and Spain, spanning acute and convalescent COVID-19. T cells, B-cell-depleted T cells, or PBMCs supplied cDNA or gDNA.

The authors' processing: It was from reference gene primer amplification that nucleated cell counts were estimated. Repertoires were generated with immunoSEQ multiplex PCR, while TCRdb's copy carries only in-frame clones and drops some. The V and J calls and clone size come from that table; D and trimming were worked out from the DNA. The sample lists approximately 72,000 clones, approximately 82% occurring once. CDR3 length equals 14 residues. V was trimmed by 1 base and J by 4 bases, leaving 11 bases between them. The germline gives CDR1 SGHAT, CDR2 FQNNGV. This chain connects TRBV11-2 to TRBJ2-7; weak D call: TRBD1 (6 bases). Sequenced: peripheral blood. The receptor's source is a woman of 80 years or more with acute or convalescent COVID-19. The CDR3 loop is CASSLAEGGYEQYF. In nucleotides, the CDR3 is TGTGCCAGCAGCTTAGCCGAAGGGGGTTACGAGCAGTACTTC.